The clone carrying this TCR beta chain has just a few counts. The antigen remains undetermined. The sample belongs to a study of T-cell reconstitution after alpha-beta-depleted transplantation in children. Study-wide points: Where alpha-beta T cells came from about two months after transplant was reportedly several hundred expanded graft clones. It was newly produced T cells that mostly accounted for T-cell counts and diversity one year after transplant.

V lost 0 bases to trimming and J lost 4 bases, with 9 bases between them. Per germline, CDR1 GTSNPN and CDR2 SVGIG (reference sequence). CDR3 size: 14 residues. It was with unique molecular identifiers that the TCRbeta library was prepared. TCRdb reprocessed the PCR reads with MiXCR, giving one entry per CDR3 protein. The sample holds roughly 570,000 distinct CDR3 sequences, 27% seen once. This TCR derives from a boy in the first two years of life with Wiskott-Aldrich syndrome, due to receive a stem cell transplant. The sequencing here drew on PBMCs, taken before TCRalphabeta/CD19-depleted stem cell transplant. J is TRBJ2-2 and V is TRBV30, with D uncertain. This CDR3 is CAWSVPTRTGELFF. In nucleotides, the CDR3 is TGTGCCTGGAGTGTACCGACGCGCACCGGGGAGCTGTTTTTT.